This passage covers 25 T cell receptor beta chains from one sample sequenced in a study of beta chain features in type 1 diabetes. Expressed TCRB transcripts were sequenced because the isolated RNA had all been reverse transcribed beforehand. The data were produced by immunoSEQ multiplex PCR, yet TCRdb's version contains in-frame clones alone and is incomplete. Among around 26,000 clones listed, roughly 70% were seen once. Findings and caveats of the study: Shorter TCRB CDR3s, moderately but significantly so, were found in Type 1 diabetes patients in all four CD4+ subsets.

No antigen has been assigned to these receptors. Sequencing used stem cell memory CD4+ T cells from blood. These receptors all stem from a woman in her 40s with type 1 diabetes.

The chain has TRBV28 and TRBJ2-7, with D perhaps TRBD1 (6 bases). The length of the CDR3 is 14 residues. Trimming shortened V by 9 bases and J by 2 bases, and 17 bases separated the two germline ends. In germline, CDR1 is MDHEN, CDR2 SYDVKM. The CDR3 DNA is TGTGCCAGTGCACAGGGTCCCATCCCCTACGAGCAGTACTTC. This translates into CASAQGPIPYEQYF.

The chain joins TRBV15 to TRBJ2-1; D is undetermined. CDR1 is LNHNV, CDR2 YYDKDF, per germline (reference sequence). The V end was cut by 2 bases, the J end by 6 bases, with 11 bases between. This CDR3 is 14 amino acids long. The CDR3 reads CATSRLLNSNEQFF. The CDR3 DNA is TGTGCCACCAGCAGATTACTAAATTCCAATGAGCAGTTCTTC.

This clone was seen more than once but under ten times. V and J are TRBV11-2 and TRBJ2-7; no clear D. With 0 bases removed from V and 3 bases from J, the gap between germline ends came to 9 bases. Germline CDR1 is SGHAT and CDR2 is FQNNGV. This CDR3 spans 14 amino acids. The CDR3 region is CASSLDLRVYEQYF. The CDR3, as DNA: TGTGCCAGCAGCTTAGATCTGCGCGTCTACGAGCAGTACTTC.

The chain carries TRBV25-1 and TRBJ1-3; 7 bases are shared with TRBD1. This CDR3 spans 18 amino acids. The V gene end was trimmed by 5 bases and the J gene end by 0 bases; junction bases not matched to a gene: 13. CDR1 and CDR2 (germline): MGHDK, SYGVNS. CDR3 in amino acids: CASSPAPGQFVSGNTIYF. The CDR3 nucleotides are TGTGCCAGCAGTCCCGCCCCGGGACAGTTCGTCTCTGGAAACACCATATATTTT.

This chain connects TRBV7-9 to TRBJ1-5; maybe TRBD1 (6 bases). This CDR3 comprises 12 residues. V lost 8 bases, J lost 7 bases, and 12 bases lay in between. Germline V gives CDR1 SEHNR, CDR2 FQNEAQ (reference sequence). CDR3: CASQTGFQPQHF. CDR3 bases: TGTGCCAGCCAGACAGGCTTCCAGCCCCAGCATTTT.

The J gene is TRBJ2-7, the V gene TRBV5-1; 10 nucleotides line up with TRBD2. V shed 3 bases and J 3 bases; nucleotides not matched to a gene: 15. The CDR3 is 18 residues long. Germline CDR1 and CDR2: SGHRS and YFSETQ. The CDR3 DNA reads TGCGCCAGCAGCTCCGAGGAGACTAGCGGGCTCGATAGCTACGAGCAGTACTTC. Protein: CASSSEETSGLDSYEQYF. Using reference TRBV5-1 and TRBJ2-7 for the parts outside the CDR3, the full variable domain is KAGVTQTPRYLIKTRGQQVTLSCSPISGHRSVSWYQQTPGQGLQFLFEYFSETQRNKGNFPGRFSGRQFSNSRSEMNVSTLELGDSALYLCASSSEETSGLDSYEQYFGPGTRLTVT.

This clone was seen a few times. The chain recombines TRBV29-1 with TRBJ1-3; D call uncertain. V lost 4 bases and J 0 bases, leaving 13 bases between the germline ends. The germline V gene encodes CDR1 SQVTM and CDR2 ANQGSEA. CDR3 size: 15 residues. CDR3 loop: CSVVGGPLSGNTIYF. CDR3 nucleotide sequence: TGCAGCGTTGTGGGAGGGCCCCTCTCTGGAAACACCATATATTTT.

The genes are TRBV6-5 and TRBJ1-6; D is unresolved. The CDR3 sequence is 13 residues long. V was cut by 5 bases and J by 11 bases, with 13 bases left in between. Germline V CDR1 and CDR2: MNHEY, SVGAGI. The CDR3 DNA reads TGTGCCAGCAGTGGCTCGACAACCACACCCCTCCACTTT. Translation gives CASSGSTTTPLHF.

This chain uses TRBV7-9 with TRBJ1-2; 7 bases match TRBD1. Germline CDR1 is SEHNR and CDR2 is FQNEAQ (reference sequence). The CDR3 runs to 16 residues. Germline trimming cut 1 base from V and 6 bases from J; bases unmatched to any gene: 11. Written as DNA, the CDR3 is TGTGCCAGCAGCTTAGTGGTGACAGGGCCCCTCAATGGCTACACCTTC. Amino acid sequence: CASSLVVTGPLNGYTF.

The chain joins TRBV7-2 to TRBJ2-1, with D perhaps matching TRBD1 (6 bases). The germline gives CDR1 SGHTA, CDR2 FQGNSA. This CDR3 is built from 15 residues. V gave up 0 bases and J gave up 4 bases, with 10 bases separating them. The CDR3 reads CASSLATGLYNEQFF. The DNA for the CDR3 is TGTGCCAGCAGCTTAGCTACAGGGTTATACAATGAGCAGTTCTTC.

V is TRBV7-9 and J is TRBJ1-2, with TRBD1 as a possible D gene (5 bases). This CDR3 has 15 amino acids. CDR1 is SEHNR and CDR2 is FQNEAQ in the germline V gene (reference sequence). The V and J ends lost 5 bases and 3 bases respectively, with 16 bases between them. CDR3 in amino acids: CASSRDRGMDYGYTF. The DNA for the CDR3 is TGTGCCAGCAGCCGCGATCGGGGGATGGACTATGGCTACACCTTC.

The chain uses TRBV7-2 and TRBJ2-4; 8 positions match TRBD2. Germline-derived CDR1 and CDR2 are SGHTA and FQGNSA. The length of the CDR3 is 14 residues. The V gene end was trimmed by 5 bases and the J gene end by 7 bases; junction bases not matched to a gene: 7. CDR3 amino acids: CASSPPGLGNIQYF. The CDR3 DNA sequence: TGTGCCAGCAGCCCGCCGGGACTAGGGAACATTCAGTACTTC.

The chain links TRBV5-1 to TRBJ1-6, with D tentatively TRBD1 (5 bases). Germline CDR1 and CDR2: SGHRS and YFSETQ. CDR3 size: 15 residues. V lost 0 bases and J 6 bases, leaving 10 bases between the germline ends. As DNA, the CDR3 is TGCGCCAGCAGCTTGGATGGGGGAGGTAATTCACCCCTCCACTTT. Translated, it gives CASSLDGGGNSPLHF.

The V and J genes are TRBV10-3 and TRBJ2-7; 7 nucleotides match TRBD1. Trimming removed 3 bases from V and 5 bases from J; junction bases left unmatched: 10. Germline V gene sequence: CDR1 ENHRY, CDR2 SYGVKD. This CDR3 has 15 amino acids. CDR3 amino acids: CAISDPGQPGDEQYF. CDR3 nucleotide sequence: TGTGCCATCAGTGATCCGGGACAGCCGGGCGACGAGCAGTACTTC.

The rearrangement joins TRBV5-8 to TRBJ1-2; 7 bases match TRBD1. CDR1 is SGHTS and CDR2 is YDEGEE in the germline V gene. V trimming: 3 bases; J trimming: 4 bases; junction bases outside the gene matches: 0. CDR3 length: 12 residues. The CDR3 reads CASSYRGYGYTF. The DNA of the CDR3 is TGTGCCAGCAGCTACAGGGGCTATGGCTACACCTTC.

J is TRBJ1-1 and V is TRBV7-2; a weak D match, TRBD1 (5 bases). V was clipped by 5 bases and J by 6 bases, with 19 bases between them. Looked up from germline, CDR1 is SGHTA and CDR2 is FQGNSA. The CDR3 spans 15 residues. CDR3 nucleotides: TGTGCCAGCAGCCCCCGCCCGGTGGCGGGGGCTGAAGCTTTCTTT. Amino acids: CASSPRPVAGAEAFF.

V gene TRBV6-6 combines with J gene TRBJ2-7; 8 bases are shared with TRBD1. The CDR3 is 14 residues long. V gave up 6 bases and J gave up 0 bases; unmatched junction bases: 4. The germline gives CDR1 MNHNY, CDR2 SVGAGI (reference sequence). This CDR3 is CASRGQGSSYEQYF. The CDR3 DNA reads TGTGCCAGCAGAGGACAGGGAAGCTCCTACGAGCAGTACTTC.

This chain links TRBV12-5 with TRBJ1-5; D possibly corresponds to TRBD1 (6 bases). There are 13 residues in the CDR3. The germline V gene has CDR1 LGHNT and CDR2 FRNRAP. V was cut by 9 bases and J by 4 bases, with 13 bases left in between. The CDR3 protein is CASREDSNQPQHF. The CDR3 DNA reads as TGTGCTAGCCGAGAGGACAGTAATCAGCCCCAGCATTTT.

The genes are TRBV28 and TRBJ1-1, with a possible D match to TRBD1 (6 bases). CDR1 is MDHEN, CDR2 SYDVKM, per germline. Between the trimmed V and J ends, which lost 8 bases and 1 base, there was a span of 17 bases. This CDR3 region has 15 residues. The CDR3 region is CASQTRGGANTEAFF. The CDR3 nucleotides are TGTGCCAGCCAAACCCGGGGGGGCGCGAACACTGAAGCTTTCTTT.

The chain has TRBV6-5 and TRBJ1-1; D unresolved. CDR1 is MNHEY and CDR2 is SVGAGI in the germline V gene. The ends were cut back, 5 bases at V and 4 bases at J, with 14 bases in the middle. The CDR3 length is 14 residues. The CDR3 is CASSRGRGSTEAFF. The CDR3 coding sequence is TGTGCCAGCAGTAGAGGGAGAGGATCCACTGAAGCTTTCTTT.

The CDR3 region is CASSYRAGTYEQYF. The CDR3 nucleotides read TGTGCCAGCAGTTACCGGGCAGGGACCTACGAGCAGTACTTC. This chain connects TRBV6-6 to TRBJ2-7, with D possibly being TRBD1 (5 bases). The germline V and J ends were trimmed by 2 bases and 2 bases, with 10 bases remaining between them. Looked up from germline, CDR1 is MNHNY and CDR2 is SVGAGI (reference sequence). This CDR3 is built from 14 residues.

This chain uses TRBV14 with TRBJ2-7; the match to TRBD2 covers 9 bases. Germline CDR1 and CDR2: SGHDN and FVKESK. With 2 bases clipped from V and 4 bases from J, the junction kept 6 bases outside the gene matches. The CDR3 loop spans 15 amino acids. CDR3 protein: CASSQQSGRSYEQYF. As DNA, the CDR3 is TGTGCCAGCAGCCAACAGAGCGGGAGGTCTTACGAGCAGTACTTC.

The chain links TRBV5-4 to TRBJ2-7, with D tentatively TRBD2 (7 bases). CDR1 is SGHNT, CDR2 YYREEE, per germline (reference sequence). The CDR3 has 15 residues. V lost 2 bases and J lost 0, with 12 bases in between. Written as DNA, the CDR3 is TGTGCCAGCAGCTTACAGGGAGGGAGCTCCTACGAGCAGTACTTC. Translation gives CASSLQGGSSYEQYF.

In its sample, this clone was seen once. V usage is TRBV12-5 and J usage is TRBJ1-1; D not certain. CDR1 is LGHNT, CDR2 FRNRAP, per germline. The CDR3 runs to 13 residues. V lost 3 bases to trimming and J lost 0 bases, with 5 bases between them. Here the CDR3 DNA reads TGTGCTAGTGGTTTCTCAGTGAACACTGAAGCTTTCTTT. Protein: CASGFSVNTEAFF. The entire variable domain, with the rest obtained from reference TRBV12-5 and TRBJ1-1, is as follows: DARVTQTPRHKVTEMGQEVTMRCQPILGHNTVFWYRQTMMQGLELLAYFRNRAPLDDSGMPKDRFSAEMPDATLATLKIQPSEPRDSAVYFCASGFSVNTEAFFGQGTRLTVV.

J is TRBJ2-1 and V is TRBV6-5; TRBD2 might be the D (5 bases). The CDR3 is made up of 11 amino acids. V was trimmed by 4 bases and J by 8 bases, leaving 6 bases between them. Germline V gives CDR1 MNHEY, CDR2 SVGAGI. CDR3 amino acids: CASSLRDEQFF. The CDR3 bases are TGTGCCAGCAGTTTGAGGGATGAGCAGTTCTTC.